Listed below are T cell receptor beta chains from one sample, sequenced in a study of T cells in Graves' hyperthyroidism and ophthalmopathy. TCRdb itself ran the multiplex PCR reads through MiXCR, one entry per CDR3 protein. The sample lists approximately 320,000 distinct CDR3 sequences; 16% were seen once. Sequencing used blood. These receptors were taken from a man aged 25 to 40 with Graves' hyperthyroidism. CDR3s include the opening cysteine and the closing phenylalanine or tryptophan. Fields, in order: V gene, CDR3 protein.

V: TRBV7-9; CDR3: CASSFQGGAETQYF
V: TRBV11-2; CDR3: CASSPREAGQETQYF
V: TRBV9; CDR3: CANSVGQRVAYNSPLHF
V: TRBV5-1; CDR3: CASSLAEGSYEQYF
V: TRBV29-1; CDR3: CSVTEKPGTVRYEQYF
V: TRBV7-2; CDR3: CASSLAGPLVEELFF
V: TRBV11-1; CDR3: CASSRGVTDTQYF
V: TRBV30; CDR3: CAWSYGGGQPQHF
V: TRBV29-1; CDR3: CSVLETGRYQETQYF
V: TRBV27; CDR3: CASSTGGNQPQHF
V: TRBV5-1; CDR3: CASSSLGAGRRTSYEQYF
V: TRBV5-5; CDR3: CASSLASSGNTGELFF
V: TRBV30; CDR3: CAWSRLAGEQYF
V: TRBV12-3/TRBV12-4; CDR3: CASSPILGTDTQYF
V: TRBV2; CDR3: CAEGPGDRTSGRPDTQYF
V: TRBV7-9; CDR3: CASLKAGGGPGEQFF
V: TRBV15; CDR3: CATSTLEARQGSPNYGYTF
V: TRBV5-4; CDR3: CASSPQAGANTGELFF
V: TRBV30; CDR3: CAWSVRGTNNEQFF
V: TRBV29-1; CDR3: CSVVVGAGRGYTF
V: TRBV2; CDR3: CASKRGDSGRSDNEQFF
V: TRBV20-1; CDR3: CSARTGVTQYF
V: TRBV3-1; CDR3: CASSQEGGGPEAFF
V: TRBV3-1; CDR3: CASSQETHSGPSTDTQYF
V: TRBV12-3/TRBV12-4; CDR3: CASSFANRGNNGYTF
V: TRBV20-1; CDR3: CSAREGADYNEQFF
V: TRBV28; CDR3: CASSIDRNYGYTF
V: TRBV9; CDR3: CASSSEGQTYQPQHF
V: TRBV19; CDR3: CASGFSAKNIQYF
V: TRBV24-1; CDR3: CATSDVKQGYNEQFF
V: TRBV7-6; CDR3: CASSQRGGYDEQFF
V: TRBV7-9; CDR3: CASSLGGLAGGVYNEQFF
V: TRBV9; CDR3: CASNEIGTRNNEQFF
V: TRBV18; CDR3: CASTSSGTGPYEQYF
V: TRBV20-1; CDR3: CSASEGLAGVLRYEQFF
V: TRBV2; CDR3: CASSGSGGKLFF
V: TRBV5-1; CDR3: CASSFEQGLEQYF
V: TRBV7-2; CDR3: CASSTNFFSDTQYF
V: TRBV10-3; CDR3: CAILKAGAKTEAFF
V: TRBV7-9; CDR3: CASPIDSREQFF
V: TRBV19; CDR3: CASWGRLAGADTQYF
V: TRBV27; CDR3: CASSSQRGYNEQFF
V: TRBV2; CDR3: CASREAGRPPVDEQFF
V: TRBV15; CDR3: CATSSGLLPGQGFEKLFF
V: TRBV29-1; CDR3: CSVVPGTSNYGYTF
V: TRBV7-9; CDR3: CACRGIGTGELFF
V: TRBV14; CDR3: CASSPQRSEQFF
V: TRBV6-1; CDR3: CASRRDRGYNEQFF
V: TRBV25-1; CDR3: CASSGRAYEQYF
V: TRBV11-2; CDR3: CASSLGTGNSNQPRHF
V: TRBV11-2; CDR3: CASSLVGVQYF
V: TRBV2; CDR3: CAISGGVTEAFF
V: TRBV7-9; CDR3: CASSSPDRGGYNEQFF
V: TRBV3-1; CDR3: CASSPGRFYGYTF
V: TRBV20-1; CDR3: CSASEGLVFEQYF